In its sample, the clone carrying this TCR beta chain was seen a few times. What it recognizes is unknown. This sample stems from a study of cytomegalovirus exposure and HLA in healthy donors. This CDR3 is 16 amino acids long. With V trimmed by 0 bases and J by 4 bases, 7 bases remained unmatched. In germline, CDR1 is ENHRY, CDR2 SYGVKD. With 60 Vbeta and 13 Jbeta primers, the PCR was carried out. Sequenced by immunoSEQ multiplex PCR; TCRdb stores in-frame clones only, minus some. The table records 110,000 to 150,000 clones, around 9.7% of them present only once. Study results and limitations: By a later analysis, the bulk of CMV-associated TCR beta chains appeared HLA-restricted. It was shown in a later analysis that HLA-associated TCR beta chains were more clonally expanded than other, equally common chains. Later analysis identified several of the most significant clusters that appeared linked to common viral pathogens. Analyses of presence and absence presupposed an approximately uniform sequencing depth across donors.

Sequencing was performed on PBMCs. This receptor was identified in a man in his fifties or sixties in good health and CMV-seronegative. The rearrangement joins TRBV10-3 to TRBJ1-2, with TRBD1 matching 8 bases. The CDR3 protein is CAISESTGQGVYGYTF. CDR3 nucleotides: TGTGCCATCAGTGAGTCGACCGGACAGGGCGTCTATGGCTACACCTTC.